This T cell receptor (beta chain) was recorded in a study of Graves' ophthalmopathy and Graves' hyperthyroidism. RNA transcripts were the source from which TCR beta CDR3 regions were amplified. A first-round RT-PCR used HTBI primers, followed by a second-round multiplex PCR. In TCRdb, the multiplex PCR reads were re-called with MiXCR into one record per CDR3 protein. In the table there are some 750,000 distinct CDR3 sequences, about 44% of which are singletons. Germline V gene lookup returns CDR1 LGHNA and CDR2 YSLEER. There are 13 residues in the CDR3. With 1 base removed from V and 6 bases from J, the gap between germline ends came to 9 bases.

Sequencing was carried out using peripheral blood. The receptor was isolated from an adult man with Graves' ophthalmopathy. The chain combines TRBV4-3 with TRBJ1-1, with TRBD1 as a possible D gene (5 bases). CDR3: CASSQVRAPEAFF. CDR3 in DNA: TGCGCCAGCAGCCAAGTCAGGGCGCCTGAAGCTTTCTTT.